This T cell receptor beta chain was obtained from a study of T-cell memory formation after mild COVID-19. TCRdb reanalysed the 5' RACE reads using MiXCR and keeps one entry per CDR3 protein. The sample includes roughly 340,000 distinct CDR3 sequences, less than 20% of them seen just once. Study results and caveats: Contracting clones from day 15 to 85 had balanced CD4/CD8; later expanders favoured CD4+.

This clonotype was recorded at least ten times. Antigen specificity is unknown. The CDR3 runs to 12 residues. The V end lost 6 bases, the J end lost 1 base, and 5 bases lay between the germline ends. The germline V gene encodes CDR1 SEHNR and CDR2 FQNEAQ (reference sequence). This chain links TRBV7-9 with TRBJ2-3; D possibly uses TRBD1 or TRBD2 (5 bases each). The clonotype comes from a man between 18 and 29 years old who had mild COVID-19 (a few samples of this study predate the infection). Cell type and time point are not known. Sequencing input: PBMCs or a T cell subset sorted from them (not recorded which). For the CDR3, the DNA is TGTGCCAGCAGGGGGGGCACAGATACGCAGTATTTT. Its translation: CASRGGTDTQYF.